This TCR beta chain was profiled in a study of PD-1 blockade in classical Hodgkin lymphoma. Each of the patients experienced relapse following autologous stem cell transplantation, and their brentuximab vedotin exposure differed. Germline assignment: CDR1 MDHEN and CDR2 SYDVKM. V shed 7 bases and J shed 10 bases, with 20 bases lying between them. The CDR3 contains 15 residues. Using immunoSEQ multiplex PCR, the repertoire was profiled, and TCRdb retains in-frame clones only, with some absent. The sample consists of about 13,000 clones, around 75% of them appearing once. The V and J genes are TRBV28 and TRBJ1-6; D remains ambiguous. The TCR sequence derives from a human donor with classical Hodgkin lymphoma. Sequencing used peripheral blood mononuclear cells (PBMCs), obtained at baseline. The CDR3 protein is CASTPRRVLGSPLHF. CDR3 in DNA: TGTGCCAGCACCCCTCGTAGGGTATTAGGGTCACCCCTCCACTTT.